This T cell receptor beta chain is from a study of T cell repertoires in aging, cancer and after chemotherapy. In the study overall: Healthy donor repertoires were recorded over several months to years and showed clear clonal overlap. Whole-study results and caveats: No conclusions about immunological memory after chemotherapy can be drawn from the repertoire data.

TCR beta rearrangements were amplified from peripheral blood genomic DNA. The CDR3 length is 14 residues. V lost 3 bases and J lost 4, with 12 bases in between. Germline CDR1 SGHNT, CDR2 YENEEA. This clonotype was observed a handful of times. Antigen specificity is unknown. Rearranged V-D-J TRB sequences were amplified with a mixed TRB-A/B primer pool. From the multiplex PCR reads, TCRdb called clonotypes with MiXCR, one entry per CDR3 protein. The sample has 1,300 to 1,500 distinct CDR3 sequences; approximately 24% are singletons. This sequence joins TRBV11-3 and TRBJ1-1, with no clear D. This TCR was recovered from a human donor in good health. Input material: blood. DNA of the CDR3: TGTGCCAGCAGCTTGGTGGGGTACTCCACTGAAGCTTTCTTT. Its translation: CASSLVGYSTEAFF.